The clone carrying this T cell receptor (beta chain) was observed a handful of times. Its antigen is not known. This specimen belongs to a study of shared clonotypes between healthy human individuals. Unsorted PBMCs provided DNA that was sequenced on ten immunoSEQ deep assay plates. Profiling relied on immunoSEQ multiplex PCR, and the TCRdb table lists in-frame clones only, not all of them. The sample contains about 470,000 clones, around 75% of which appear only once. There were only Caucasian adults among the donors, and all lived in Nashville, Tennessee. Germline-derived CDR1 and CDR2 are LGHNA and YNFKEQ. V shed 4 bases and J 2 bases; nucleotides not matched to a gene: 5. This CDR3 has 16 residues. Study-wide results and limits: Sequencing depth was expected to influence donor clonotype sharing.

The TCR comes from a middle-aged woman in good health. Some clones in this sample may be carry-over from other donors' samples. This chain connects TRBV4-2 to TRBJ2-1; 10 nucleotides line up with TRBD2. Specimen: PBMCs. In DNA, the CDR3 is TGTGCCAGCAGCCCGCTAGCGGGAGAGGCCTACAATGAGCAGTTCTTC. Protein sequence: CASSPLAGEAYNEQFF.